The 17 T cell receptor beta chains presented below share a single source sample, sequenced in a study of blood T cell repertoires in COVID-19. The data were produced by immunoSEQ multiplex PCR, yet TCRdb's version contains in-frame clones alone and is incomplete. The repertoire holds some 100,000 clones, just under 80% seen once, with about 12% in the top ten. Material for sequencing was peripheral blood. These receptor sequences come from a woman in her 70s with acute or convalescent COVID-19.

V usage is TRBV5-8 and J usage is TRBJ1-5; no reliable D call. Trimming cost V 4 bases and J 3 bases, with 2 bases left between them. In germline, CDR1 is SGHTS, CDR2 YDEGEE. The CDR3 covers 11 residues. CDR3 DNA: TGTGCCAGCAGCCACAATCAGCCCCAGCATTTT. This translates into CASSHNQPQHF.

A few counts support this clone. V usage is TRBV7-2 and J usage is TRBJ1-3, with no clear D. There are 15 residues in the CDR3. The V end was cut by 2 bases, the J end by 4 bases, with 12 bases between. CDR1 and CDR2 (germline): SGHTA, FQGNSA. The CDR3 spells CASSLSVSPGNTIYF. The CDR3 region has the DNA TGTGCCAGCAGCTTATCCGTCAGTCCGGGAAACACCATATATTTT.

The chain links TRBV27 to TRBJ1-5; weak D call: TRBD1 (5 bases). Trimming removed 5 bases at V and 6 bases at J, with 14 bases between. CDR1 MNHEY and CDR2 SMNVEV come from the germline V gene (reference sequence). This CDR3 contains 14 residues. The CDR3 nucleotides read TGTGCCAGCAGTCCCCGTGGGGGGACTCAGCCCCAGCATTTT. This codes for CASSPRGGTQPQHF.

This chain connects TRBV9 to TRBJ2-1, with 11 bases that match TRBD2. CDR1 is SGDLS and CDR2 is YYNGEE in the germline V gene. The V and J ends lost 2 bases and 7 bases, in that order; junction bases with no gene match: 5. This CDR3 region has 15 residues. The CDR3 reads CASSVTSGANNEQFF. CDR3 in DNA: TGTGCCAGCAGCGTGACTAGCGGGGCGAATAATGAGCAGTTCTTC.

V and J are TRBV6-2 or TRBV6-3 and TRBJ1-5; the D is unclear. Germline loops: CDR1 MNHEY, CDR2 SVGEGT. CDR3 size: 14 residues. V was shortened by 5 bases and J by 3 bases, with 11 bases between the two germline ends. The DNA of the CDR3 is TGTGCCAGCAGTAATAACACCCCCAATCAGCCCCAGCATTTT. Amino acids: CASSNNTPNQPQHF.

This clone occurred once. The rearrangement joins TRBV5-6 to TRBJ1-5, with TRBD1 matching 8 bases. The CDR3 consists of 15 residues. V was clipped by 4 bases and J by 7 bases; unmatched bases: 10. Germline assignment: CDR1 SGHDT and CDR2 YYEEEE. The CDR3: CASSRGQGTTQPQHF. CDR3 sequence (DNA): TGTGCCAGCAGCCGTGGACAGGGAACAACGCAGCCCCAGCATTTT.

The chain carries TRBV28 and TRBJ1-6, with D maybe TRBD1 (5 bases). The CDR3 sequence is 17 residues long. Germline assignment: CDR1 MDHEN and CDR2 SYDVKM. V was pared by 4 bases and J by 7 bases, with 20 bases between. CDR3 amino acids: CASSSSLSATANSPLHF. The CDR3 nucleotides are TGTGCCAGCAGTTCATCCCTTTCTGCGACAGCGAATTCACCCCTCCACTTT.

This sequence joins TRBV30 and TRBJ1-5, with TRBD1 matching over 8 bases. With 5 bases clipped from V and 7 bases from J, the junction kept 7 bases outside the gene matches. Germline loops: CDR1 GTSNPN, CDR2 SVGIG (reference sequence). There are 13 residues in the CDR3. The CDR3 protein is CAWSTQGDQPQHF. For the CDR3, the DNA is TGTGCCTGGTCAACACAGGGGGACCAGCCCCAGCATTTT.

Here the CDR3 reads CASRTGLGSNYGYTF. CDR3 sequence (DNA): TGCGCCAGCAGGACAGGGTTAGGTTCGAACTATGGCTACACCTTC. The chain combines TRBV5-1 with TRBJ1-2; 7 nucleotides match TRBD1. The V gene's germline CDR1 is SGHRS and CDR2 YFSETQ. This CDR3 comprises 15 residues. V shed 5 bases, J shed 2 bases, and the junction held 9 bases outside the gene matches.

The chain carries TRBV6-5 and TRBJ1-1; 7 nucleotides line up with TRBD1. The trim removed 4 bases at V and 3 bases at J, leaving 2 bases unmatched. The CDR3 runs 13 residues. Germline values: CDR1 MNHEY, CDR2 SVGAGI. The CDR3 loop is CASSSDRDTEAFF. Here the CDR3 DNA reads TGTGCCAGCAGTTCTGACAGGGACACTGAAGCTTTCTTT.

This clone showed up just once. The V gene is TRBV5-1, the J gene TRBJ2-5; D unresolved. The CDR3 extends over 12 amino acids. V gave up 2 bases and J gave up 5 bases, with 7 bases separating them. Germline V gene data show CDR1 as SGHRS and CDR2 as YFSETQ. The DNA for the CDR3 is TGCGCCAGCAGCTTAATATCGGAGACCCAGTACTTC. This sequence encodes CASSLISETQYF.

This clone has a single count. The rearrangement joins TRBV6-2 or TRBV6-3 to TRBJ1-5, with 7 positions matching TRBD1. Germline assignment: CDR1 MNHEY and CDR2 SVGEGT. The CDR3 runs 18 residues. The V gene end was trimmed by 1 base and the J gene end by 5 bases; junction bases not matched to a gene: 14. For the CDR3, the DNA is TGTGCCAGCAGTTACTTTCGCACTGCGGGACAGCCGTATCAGCCCCAGCATTTT. This encodes CASSYFRTAGQPYQPQHF.

The CDR3 coding sequence is TGTGCCAGCAGCCGGACAGACAATAGCAATCAGCCCCAGCATTTT. It yields the protein CASSRTDNSNQPQHF. The chain joins TRBV3-1 (or the pseudogene TRBV3-2) to TRBJ1-5, with D perhaps matching TRBD1 (6 bases). This CDR3 region has 15 residues. The germline gives CDR1 LGHDT, CDR2 YNNKEL (reference sequence). V lost 4 bases and J 0 bases, leaving 10 bases between the germline ends.

Only a few counts were recorded for this clone. CDR3 in DNA: TGTGCCAGCAGCCAAGATCACTGGAACACCATATATTTT. Its translation is CASSQDHWNTIYF. The genes are TRBV3-1 (or the pseudogene TRBV3-2) and TRBJ1-3; no clear D. CDR3 length equals 13 residues. V was cut by 0 bases and J by 7 bases, with 7 bases left in between. Per germline, CDR1 LGHDT and CDR2 YNNKEL (reference sequence).

The chain combines TRBV28 with TRBJ2-7; D possibly corresponds to TRBD2 (6 bases). CDR1 MDHEN and CDR2 SYDVKM come from the germline V gene. This CDR3 spans 14 amino acids. V was trimmed by 7 bases and J by 1 base, leaving 14 bases between them. This chain's CDR3 is CASTRRGGSYEQYV. CDR3 in DNA: TGTGCCAGCACCAGGCGGGGAGGATCCTACGAGCAGTACGTC.

This clone was counted once. The rearrangement uses TRBV11-2 and TRBJ2-7, with D hard to call. This CDR3 comprises 13 residues. V shed 1 base and J shed 3 bases, with 7 bases lying between them. Germline CDR1 reads SGHAT; CDR2 reads FQNNGV. DNA of the CDR3: TGTGCCAGCAGCTTAGTCCGTAGCTACGAGCAGTACGTC. It yields the protein CASSLVRSYEQYV.

V gene TRBV9 combines with J gene TRBJ2-3; 8 bases fit TRBD2. From germline, CDR1 is SGDLS and CDR2 YYNGEE. The V gene end was trimmed by 3 bases and the J gene end by 6 bases; junction bases not matched to a gene: 18. The CDR3 loop spans 18 amino acids. CDR3 in amino acids: CASSAPEGAGDAEDTQYF. In DNA form, the CDR3 reads TGTGCCAGCAGCGCCCCGGAGGGAGCGGGGGATGCCGAGGATACGCAGTATTTT.